Sequencing of this T cell receptor (beta chain) was carried out in a study of blood T cell repertoires in COVID-19. The CDR3 is 17 amino acids. V trimming: 0 bases; J trimming: 4 bases; junction bases outside the gene matches: 8. Per germline, CDR1 ENHRY and CDR2 SYGVKD. Clinical history reported by participants formed the basis on which cohorts were assigned. Recovery among Cohort 3 donors was established by two negative PCRs, clearance, or symptom resolution. Study processing details: How many nucleated cells were present was estimated from reference gene primer amplification. Libraries were prepared by immunoSEQ multiplex PCR; TCRdb keeps only in-frame clonotypes and omits some of them. V and J calls plus clone size are reproduced from that table; the DNA served to infer D and trimming. The sample contains about half a million clones, approximately 91% of which appear only once.

The J gene is TRBJ2-3, the V gene TRBV10-3; TRBD1 matches 9 bases. The sequenced sample consisted of PBMCs or T cells enriched from blood (not recorded which). The receptor comes from a woman aged 60 to 75 who had recovered from COVID-19. CDR3 in DNA: TGTGCCATCAGTGAGTCTCCGGGACAGGGAGGCGCAGATACGCAGTATTTT. Its protein product is CAISESPGQGGADTQYF.